The rows below give T cell receptor beta chains drawn from one sample of a study of T cell responses to AZD1222 COVID-19 vaccine. Assay: immunoSEQ multiplex PCR; the TCRdb copy retains only in-frame clones and omits some. The sample has about 140,000 clones; roughly nine tenths are singletons. This specimen consisted of peripheral blood, obtained 28 days after the second dose of the MenACWY control vaccine. The receptors originated from an adult who received the MenACWY meningococcal vaccine as a control. Each CDR3 is given with its conserved first and last residue. Each record gives: V gene, D gene, clone size, J gene, CDR3 DNA, CDR3 protein. A D gene is named only where the DNA matches it firmly. Not all rows give a size; the values are once, few, many and, for expanded clones, a class.

v_gene: TRBV7-2; d_gene: TRBD1; abundance: NA; j_gene: TRBJ2-5; CDR3nt: TGTGCCAGCAGCCGCGACAGGGGTACAGAGACCCAGTACTTC; CDR3aa: CASSRDRGTETQYF
v_gene: TRBV30; d_gene: NA; abundance: NA; j_gene: TRBJ1-2; CDR3nt: TGTGCCTTGGAGGGGGTGAACTATGGCTACACCTTC; CDR3aa: CALEGVNYGYTF
v_gene: TRBV3-1/TRBV3-2; d_gene: NA; abundance: NA; j_gene: TRBJ2-1; CDR3nt: TGTGCCAGCAGCCAGGAGACATTGGGTGCATACAATGAGCAGTTCTTC; CDR3aa: CASSQETLGAYNEQFF
v_gene: TRBV6-4; d_gene: NA; abundance: NA; j_gene: TRBJ1-1; CDR3nt: TGTGCCAGCAGCGACGGGGGTGGCACTGAAGCTTTCTTT; CDR3aa: CASSDGGGTEAFF
v_gene: TRBV12-3/TRBV12-4; d_gene: NA; abundance: NA; j_gene: TRBJ1-6; CDR3nt: TGTGCCAGCACCCTCGACAGAAATTCACCCCTCCACTTT; CDR3aa: CASTLDRNSPLHF
v_gene: TRBV6-5; d_gene: TRBD2; abundance: NA; j_gene: TRBJ2-7; CDR3nt: TGTGCCAGCACTATCGGGACTACGCAGTACTTC; CDR3aa: CASTIGTTQYF
v_gene: TRBV9; d_gene: TRBD1; abundance: NA; j_gene: TRBJ2-5; CDR3nt: TGTGCCAGCAGCGTAGAAGGGGGCCGGCAGGAGACCCAGTACTTC; CDR3aa: CASSVEGGRQETQYF
v_gene: TRBV30; d_gene: NA; abundance: NA; j_gene: TRBJ2-2; CDR3nt: TGTGCCTGGAGTGGAGGACAGACTTACAACGGGGAGCTGTTTTTT; CDR3aa: CAWSGGQTYNGELFF
v_gene: TRBV21-1; d_gene: NA; abundance: NA; j_gene: TRBJ2-1; CDR3nt: TGTGCCAGCAGCAAAGGACGAGCGATAAGACAGGGGATTAGGAATGAGCAGTTCTTC; CDR3aa: CASSKGRAIRQGIRNEQFF
v_gene: TRBV27; d_gene: NA; abundance: NA; j_gene: TRBJ2-7; CDR3nt: TGTGCCAGCTTCCGGGGCTCCCACTCCTACGAGCAGTACTTC; CDR3aa: CASFRGSHSYEQYF
v_gene: TRBV28; d_gene: NA; abundance: NA; j_gene: TRBJ1-5; CDR3nt: TGTGCCAGCAGCCTGGCCCAGGGCAATCAGCCCCAGCATTTT; CDR3aa: CASSLAQGNQPQHF
v_gene: TRBV3-1/TRBV3-2; d_gene: TRBD1; abundance: few; j_gene: TRBJ1-6; CDR3nt: TGTGCCAGCAGCTTGGGACAGGGGGCATCACCCCTCCACTTT; CDR3aa: CASSLGQGASPLHF
v_gene: TRBV5-1; d_gene: NA; abundance: NA; j_gene: TRBJ2-5; CDR3nt: TGCGCCAGCAGCTTCATGGTAGGGGAAGAGACCCAGTACTTC; CDR3aa: CASSFMVGEETQYF
v_gene: TRBV24-1; d_gene: NA; abundance: NA; j_gene: TRBJ1-6; CDR3nt: TGTGCCACCAGTGATTTGATAGGGGTTGTTTCACCCCTCCACTTT; CDR3aa: CATSDLIGVVSPLHF
v_gene: TRBV4-3; d_gene: TRBD2; abundance: NA; j_gene: TRBJ2-1; CDR3nt: TGCGCCAGCAGCCAATCAAGACTAGCGGGGGGAAAGGAGGAGCAGTTCTTC; CDR3aa: CASSQSRLAGGKEEQFF
v_gene: TRBV7-3; d_gene: NA; abundance: NA; j_gene: TRBJ1-2; CDR3nt: TGTGCCAGCAGCCCCGGGGCGGTCCTAGGTGGCTACACCTTC; CDR3aa: CASSPGAVLGGYTF
v_gene: TRBV30; d_gene: NA; abundance: NA; j_gene: TRBJ1-2; CDR3nt: TGTGCCTGGAGTGTATGGGAAGTGACAGGCCCGAGAAGGGGCGGCTACACCTTC; CDR3aa: CAWSVWEVTGPRRGGYTF
v_gene: TRBV28; d_gene: NA; abundance: NA; j_gene: TRBJ2-7; CDR3nt: TGTGCCAGCAGTTTGCCCCCCGGGACTCCCCGCCCCTACGAGCAGTACTTC; CDR3aa: CASSLPPGTPRPYEQYF
v_gene: TRBV7-9; d_gene: TRBD2; abundance: NA; j_gene: TRBJ2-2; CDR3nt: TGTGCCAGCAGCTTCCGGACTAGCGGGAGGGCCCTGTTTTTT; CDR3aa: CASSFRTSGRALFF
v_gene: TRBV12-3/TRBV12-4; d_gene: NA; abundance: once; j_gene: TRBJ1-2; CDR3nt: TGTGCCAGCAGTTATGGGAACTATGGCTACACCTTC; CDR3aa: CASSYGNYGYTF
v_gene: TRBV6-6; d_gene: NA; abundance: NA; j_gene: TRBJ1-1; CDR3nt: TGTGCCAGCAGTTACGGGTCTGCGAACACTGAAGCTTTCTTT; CDR3aa: CASSYGSANTEAFF
v_gene: TRBV6-2/TRBV6-3; d_gene: TRBD1; abundance: few; j_gene: TRBJ1-5; CDR3nt: TGTGCCAGCAGCCCCCCTGCTCGAGGGGGCGGTCCACTAAATCAGCCCCAGCATTTT; CDR3aa: CASSPPARGGGPLNQPQHF
v_gene: TRBV19; d_gene: TRBD1; abundance: once; j_gene: TRBJ2-1; CDR3nt: TGTGCCAGTAGTATAACAGGGGCGGACACCTACAATGAGCAGTTCTTC; CDR3aa: CASSITGADTYNEQFF
v_gene: TRBV5-6; d_gene: NA; abundance: NA; j_gene: TRBJ2-3; CDR3nt: TGTGCCAGCAGCTTGGGTCCCAATTCAGATACGCAGTATTTT; CDR3aa: CASSLGPNSDTQYF
v_gene: TRBV25-1; d_gene: TRBD1; abundance: NA; j_gene: TRBJ2-1; CDR3nt: TGTGCCAGCAGTGAATTACGGACAGGGCTGGGGGATGAGCAGTTCTTC; CDR3aa: CASSELRTGLGDEQFF
v_gene: TRBV4-3; d_gene: NA; abundance: once; j_gene: TRBJ2-2; CDR3nt: TGCGCCAGCAGCCGCACCGGGGAGCTGTTTTTT; CDR3aa: CASSRTGELFF
v_gene: TRBV21-1; d_gene: NA; abundance: NA; j_gene: TRBJ1-1; CDR3nt: TGTGCCAGCAGCAAAGGGGGGAACACTGAAGCTTTCTTT; CDR3aa: CASSKGGNTEAFF
v_gene: TRBV11-2; d_gene: NA; abundance: NA; j_gene: TRBJ2-1; CDR3nt: TGTGCCAGCAGCTTACCCGGGAGTTATGATGAGCAGTTCTTC; CDR3aa: CASSLPGSYDEQFF
v_gene: TRBV7-9; d_gene: NA; abundance: NA; j_gene: TRBJ1-4; CDR3nt: TGTGCCAGCAGCTTATCCGGGGGGGAAAAACTGTTTTTT; CDR3aa: CASSLSGGEKLFF
v_gene: TRBV7-8; d_gene: TRBD1; abundance: NA; j_gene: TRBJ2-3; CDR3nt: TGTGCCAGCAGCTACACCGGGACAGGGGTCACAGATACGCAGTATTTT; CDR3aa: CASSYTGTGVTDTQYF
v_gene: TRBV7-2; d_gene: TRBD1; abundance: few; j_gene: TRBJ1-5; CDR3nt: TGTGCCAGCAGCTTGGTAACGGGACAGATGCAGCCCCAGCATTTT; CDR3aa: CASSLVTGQMQPQHF
v_gene: TRBV7-7; d_gene: NA; abundance: NA; j_gene: TRBJ2-2; CDR3nt: TGTGCCAGCAGTTTGTCCGGGAACACCGGGGAGCTGTTTTTT; CDR3aa: CASSLSGNTGELFF
v_gene: TRBV28; d_gene: TRBD1; abundance: NA; j_gene: TRBJ1-6; CDR3nt: TGTGCCAGCAGCCCAAAGGGACAGGGAGATCGCTCACCCCTCCACTTT; CDR3aa: CASSPKGQGDRSPLHF
v_gene: TRBV5-1; d_gene: TRBD1; abundance: NA; j_gene: TRBJ2-7; CDR3nt: TGCGCCAGCCGGGACAGCACCTACGAGCAGTACTTC; CDR3aa: CASRDSTYEQYF
v_gene: TRBV18; d_gene: NA; abundance: NA; j_gene: TRBJ2-7; CDR3nt: TGTGCCAGCTCAGATTTGTACGAGCAGTACTTC; CDR3aa: CASSDLYEQYF
v_gene: TRBV11-2; d_gene: NA; abundance: NA; j_gene: TRBJ2-2; CDR3nt: TGTGCCAGCAGCCCGTCCGGGAGTGTCACCGGGGAGCTGTTTTTT; CDR3aa: CASSPSGSVTGELFF
v_gene: TRBV6-4; d_gene: NA; abundance: NA; j_gene: TRBJ2-1; CDR3nt: TGTGCCAGCAGTAGGGAAGAAAACAATGAGCAGTTCTTC; CDR3aa: CASSREENNEQFF
v_gene: TRBV5-4; d_gene: NA; abundance: NA; j_gene: TRBJ1-5; CDR3nt: TGTGCCAGCAGCTTTGACACCAATCAGCCCCAGCATTTT; CDR3aa: CASSFDTNQPQHF
v_gene: TRBV20-1; d_gene: NA; abundance: NA; j_gene: TRBJ2-5; CDR3nt: TGCAGTGCCGCCCAAGAGACCCAGTACTTC; CDR3aa: CSAAQETQYF
v_gene: TRBV27; d_gene: NA; abundance: NA; j_gene: TRBJ2-2; CDR3nt: TGTGCCAGCAGTCACCAGTTATCCGGGGAGCTGTTTTTT; CDR3aa: CASSHQLSGELFF
v_gene: TRBV27; d_gene: TRBD1; abundance: NA; j_gene: TRBJ1-6; CDR3nt: TGTGCCAGCAGTTTAGTGGACAGGGTTTTTTCACCCCTCCACTTT; CDR3aa: CASSLVDRVFSPLHF
v_gene: TRBV5-1; d_gene: NA; abundance: NA; j_gene: TRBJ1-5; CDR3nt: TGCGCCAGCAGCTTGGGTCAGGGAGACCAGCCCCAGCATTTT; CDR3aa: CASSLGQGDQPQHF
v_gene: TRBV6-5; d_gene: NA; abundance: NA; j_gene: TRBJ2-7; CDR3nt: TGTGCCAGCAGTTATTTACCGGACATCTCCTACGAGCAGTACTTC; CDR3aa: CASSYLPDISYEQYF
v_gene: TRBV4-3; d_gene: NA; abundance: NA; j_gene: TRBJ2-7; CDR3nt: TGCGCCAGCAGCCAAGTATTACAGGAACACTACGAGCAGTACTTC; CDR3aa: CASSQVLQEHYEQYF
v_gene: TRBV2; d_gene: TRBD2; abundance: NA; j_gene: TRBJ2-2; CDR3nt: TGTGCCAGCAGCCTAAAGCGGGCTAGCGGGGGGGCGAGTGCCGGGGAGCTGTTTTTT; CDR3aa: CASSLKRASGGASAGELFF
v_gene: TRBV7-2; d_gene: TRBD1; abundance: NA; j_gene: TRBJ1-5; CDR3nt: TGTGCCAGCAGCTCACAGGGGGCGCGGGGTCAGCCCCAGCATTTT; CDR3aa: CASSSQGARGQPQHF
v_gene: TRBV5-6; d_gene: NA; abundance: NA; j_gene: TRBJ2-7; CDR3nt: TGTGCCAGCAGCTGGGACGCCACGGAGCAGTACTTC; CDR3aa: CASSWDATEQYF
v_gene: TRBV6-6; d_gene: NA; abundance: NA; j_gene: TRBJ1-3; CDR3nt: TGTGCCAGCAGTTACTCGGGGTCGGGGGGAAACACCATATATTTT; CDR3aa: CASSYSGSGGNTIYF
v_gene: TRBV18; d_gene: TRBD1; abundance: NA; j_gene: TRBJ2-7; CDR3nt: TGTGCCAGCTCACCGGCTAGGGGGCACAACGAGCAGTACTTC; CDR3aa: CASSPARGHNEQYF
v_gene: TRBV27; d_gene: NA; abundance: few; j_gene: TRBJ2-2; CDR3nt: TGTGCCAGCTCCACTGGGCTCCCGAACACCGGGGAGCTGTTTTTT; CDR3aa: CASSTGLPNTGELFF
v_gene: TRBV5-1; d_gene: NA; abundance: once; j_gene: TRBJ1-1; CDR3nt: TGCGCCAGCAGCCAACTACTACAGGGAACTGAAGCTTTCTTT; CDR3aa: CASSQLLQGTEAFF
v_gene: TRBV27; d_gene: NA; abundance: once; j_gene: TRBJ1-5; CDR3nt: TGTGCCAGCAAAAAGCAGGGAGGCAATCAGCCCCAGCATTTT; CDR3aa: CASKKQGGNQPQHF
v_gene: TRBV6-1; d_gene: NA; abundance: NA; j_gene: TRBJ1-2; CDR3nt: TGTGCCAGCAGTGAACTCCGCGATGATGGCTACACCTTC; CDR3aa: CASSELRDDGYTF
v_gene: TRBV29-1; d_gene: NA; abundance: NA; j_gene: TRBJ2-5; CDR3nt: TGCAGCGTTGGGTCGGGACGGACCTCCGGAGAGACCCAGTACTTC; CDR3aa: CSVGSGRTSGETQYF
v_gene: TRBV19; d_gene: NA; abundance: NA; j_gene: TRBJ1-5; CDR3nt: TGTGCCAGTAGTATACCAGTCAATCAGCCCCAGCATTTT; CDR3aa: CASSIPVNQPQHF
v_gene: TRBV6-5; d_gene: TRBD1; abundance: NA; j_gene: TRBJ1-1; CDR3nt: TGTGCCAGCAGCGAGACTGACAGGGCCCCCACTGAAGCTTTCTTT; CDR3aa: CASSETDRAPTEAFF
v_gene: TRBV15; d_gene: NA; abundance: NA; j_gene: TRBJ2-3; CDR3nt: TGTGCCACCAGCAGCCCCACCGGGGCGGACCGAGATACGCAGTATTTT; CDR3aa: CATSSPTGADRDTQYF
v_gene: TRBV9; d_gene: TRBD2; abundance: once; j_gene: TRBJ2-2; CDR3nt: TGTGCCAGCAGGACTAGCGGGAGAGGCGGGGAGCTGTTTTTT; CDR3aa: CASRTSGRGGELFF
v_gene: TRBV30; d_gene: NA; abundance: NA; j_gene: TRBJ1-1; CDR3nt: TGTGCAACTGGACAGAACACTGAAGCTTTCTTT; CDR3aa: CATGQNTEAFF